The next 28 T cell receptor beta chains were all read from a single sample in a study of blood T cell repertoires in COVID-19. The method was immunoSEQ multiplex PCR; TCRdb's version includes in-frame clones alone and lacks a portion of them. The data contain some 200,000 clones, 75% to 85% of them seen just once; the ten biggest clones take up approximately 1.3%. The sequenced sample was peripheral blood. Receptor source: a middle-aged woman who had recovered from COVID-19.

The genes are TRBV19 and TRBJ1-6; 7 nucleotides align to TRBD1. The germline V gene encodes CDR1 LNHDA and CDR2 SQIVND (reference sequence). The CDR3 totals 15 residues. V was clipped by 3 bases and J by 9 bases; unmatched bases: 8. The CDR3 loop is CASSIQQGLGSPLHF. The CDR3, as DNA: TGTGCCAGTAGTATCCAACAGGGGTTGGGTTCACCCCTCCACTTT.

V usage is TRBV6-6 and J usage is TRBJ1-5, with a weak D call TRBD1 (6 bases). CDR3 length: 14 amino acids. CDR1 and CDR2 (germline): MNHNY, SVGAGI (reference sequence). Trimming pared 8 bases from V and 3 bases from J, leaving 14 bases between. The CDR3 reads CASVGTPNNQPQHF. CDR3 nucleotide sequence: TGTGCCAGCGTAGGGACACCTAACAATCAGCCCCAGCATTTT.

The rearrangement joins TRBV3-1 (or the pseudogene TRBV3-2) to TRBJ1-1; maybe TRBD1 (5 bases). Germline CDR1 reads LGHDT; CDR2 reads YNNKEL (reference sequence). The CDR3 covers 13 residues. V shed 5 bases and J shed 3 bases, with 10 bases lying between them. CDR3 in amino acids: CASSTQGYTEAFF. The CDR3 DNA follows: TGTGCCAGCAGCACCCAGGGTTACACTGAAGCTTTCTTT.

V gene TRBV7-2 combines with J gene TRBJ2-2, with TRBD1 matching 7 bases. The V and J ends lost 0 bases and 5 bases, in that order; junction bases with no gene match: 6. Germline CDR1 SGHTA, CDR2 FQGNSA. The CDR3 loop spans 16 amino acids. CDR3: CASSLAGTAMTGELFF. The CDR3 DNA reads TGTGCCAGCAGCTTAGCCGGGACAGCGATGACCGGGGAGCTGTTTTTT.

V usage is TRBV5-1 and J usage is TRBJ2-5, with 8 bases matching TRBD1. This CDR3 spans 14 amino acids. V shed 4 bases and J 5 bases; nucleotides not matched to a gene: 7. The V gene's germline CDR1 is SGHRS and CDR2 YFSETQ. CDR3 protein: CASSVTGVGETQYF. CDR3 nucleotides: TGCGCCAGCAGCGTGACAGGGGTGGGGGAGACCCAGTACTTC.

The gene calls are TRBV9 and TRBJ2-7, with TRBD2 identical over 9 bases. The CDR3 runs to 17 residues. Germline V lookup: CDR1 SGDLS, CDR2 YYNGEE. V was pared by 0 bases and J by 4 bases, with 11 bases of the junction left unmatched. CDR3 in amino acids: CASSVGLSGGPEYEQYF. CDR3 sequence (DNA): TGTGCCAGCAGCGTAGGCCTCAGCGGGGGGCCCGAATACGAGCAGTACTTC.

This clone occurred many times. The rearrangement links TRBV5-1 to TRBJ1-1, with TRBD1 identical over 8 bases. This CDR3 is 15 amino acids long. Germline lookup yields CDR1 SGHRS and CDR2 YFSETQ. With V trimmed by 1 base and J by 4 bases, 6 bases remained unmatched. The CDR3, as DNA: TGCGCCAGCAGCTTGCAGGGGGCTGATGGCACTGAAGCTTTCTTT. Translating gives CASSLQGADGTEAFF.

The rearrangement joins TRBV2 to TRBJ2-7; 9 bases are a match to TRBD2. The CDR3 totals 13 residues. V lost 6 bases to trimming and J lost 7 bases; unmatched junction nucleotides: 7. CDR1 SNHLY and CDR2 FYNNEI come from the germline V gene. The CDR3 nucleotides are TGTGCCAGCAGAGGCGGACTAGCGTCAGAGCAGTACTTC. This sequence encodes CASRGGLASEQYF.

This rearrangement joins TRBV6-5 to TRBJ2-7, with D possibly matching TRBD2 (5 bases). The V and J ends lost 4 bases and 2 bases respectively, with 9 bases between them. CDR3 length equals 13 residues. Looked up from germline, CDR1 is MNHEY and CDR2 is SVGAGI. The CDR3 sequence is CASSSERTYEQYF. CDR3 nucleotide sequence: TGTGCCAGCAGTTCGGAGCGGACCTACGAGCAGTACTTC.

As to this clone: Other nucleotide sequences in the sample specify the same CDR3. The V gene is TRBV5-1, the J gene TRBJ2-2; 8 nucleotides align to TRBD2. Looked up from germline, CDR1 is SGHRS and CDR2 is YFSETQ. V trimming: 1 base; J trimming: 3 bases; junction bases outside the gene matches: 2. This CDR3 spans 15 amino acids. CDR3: CASSLLAGDTGELFF. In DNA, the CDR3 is TGCGCCAGCAGCTTGCTAGCGGGCGACACCGGGGAGCTGTTTTTT.

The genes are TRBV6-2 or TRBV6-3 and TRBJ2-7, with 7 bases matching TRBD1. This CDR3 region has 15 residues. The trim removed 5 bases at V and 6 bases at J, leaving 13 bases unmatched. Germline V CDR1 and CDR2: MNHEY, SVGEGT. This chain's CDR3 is CASSHGTADLPEQYF. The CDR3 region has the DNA TGTGCCAGCAGTCACGGGACAGCCGACCTCCCCGAGCAGTACTTC.

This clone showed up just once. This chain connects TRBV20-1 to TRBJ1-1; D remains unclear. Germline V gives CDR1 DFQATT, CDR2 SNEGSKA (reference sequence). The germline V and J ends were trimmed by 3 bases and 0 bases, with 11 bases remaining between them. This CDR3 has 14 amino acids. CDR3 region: CSASVRAMNTEAFF. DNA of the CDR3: TGCAGTGCTAGTGTGAGGGCAATGAACACTGAAGCTTTCTTT.

The CDR3 DNA sequence: TGTGCCAGCAGCCCCCGACTGCGCACAGATACGCAGTATTTT. Translating gives CASSPRLRTDTQYF. This chain links TRBV9 with TRBJ2-3; no clear D gene. The V and J ends lost 4 bases and 1 base respectively, with 10 bases between them. This CDR3 is built from 14 residues. The germline CDR1 and CDR2 sequences are SGDLS and YYNGEE. Looking up the rest from reference TRBV9 and TRBJ2-3 gives the full variable domain: DSGVTQTPKHLITATGQRVTLRCSPRSGDLSVYWYQQSLDQGLQFLIQYYNGEERAKGNILERFSAQQFPDLHSELNLSSLELGDSALYFCASSPRLRTDTQYFGPGTRLTVL.

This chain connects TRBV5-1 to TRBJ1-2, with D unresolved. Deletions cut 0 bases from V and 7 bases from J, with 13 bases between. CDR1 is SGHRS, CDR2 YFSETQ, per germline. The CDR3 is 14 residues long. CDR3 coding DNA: TGCGCCAGCAGCTTGGGAGGTCAGTCCTCTGGCTACACCTTC. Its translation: CASSLGGQSSGYTF. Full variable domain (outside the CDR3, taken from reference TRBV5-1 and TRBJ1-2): KAGVTQTPRYLIKTRGQQVTLSCSPISGHRSVSWYQQTPGQGLQFLFEYFSETQRNKGNFPGRFSGRQFSNSRSEMNVSTLELGDSALYLCASSLGGQSSGYTFGSGTRLTVV.

For the CDR3, the DNA is TGTGCCAGCAGCTTAGTAAGGGACCGGGGGAAAGGCGCCATATATTTT. The encoded protein is CASSLVRDRGKGAIYF. The V call is TRBV11-2, the J call TRBJ1-3, with a tentative D call TRBD1 (5 bases). Trimming pared 1 base from V and 11 bases from J, leaving 21 bases between. The CDR3 totals 16 residues. Germline CDR1 SGHAT, CDR2 FQNNGV.

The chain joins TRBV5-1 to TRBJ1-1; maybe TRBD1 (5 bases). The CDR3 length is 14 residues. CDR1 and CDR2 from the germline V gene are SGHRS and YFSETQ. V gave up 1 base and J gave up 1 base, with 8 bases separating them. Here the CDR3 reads CASSLQGRNTEAFF. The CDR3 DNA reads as TGCGCCAGCAGCTTGCAGGGCCGGAACACTGAAGCTTTCTTT.

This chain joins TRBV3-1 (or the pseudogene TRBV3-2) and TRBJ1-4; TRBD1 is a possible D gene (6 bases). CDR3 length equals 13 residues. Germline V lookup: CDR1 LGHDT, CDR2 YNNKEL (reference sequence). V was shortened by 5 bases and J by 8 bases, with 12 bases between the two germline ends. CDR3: CASSYKGGEKLFF. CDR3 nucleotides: TGTGCCAGCAGCTACAAGGGGGGGGAAAAACTGTTTTTT.

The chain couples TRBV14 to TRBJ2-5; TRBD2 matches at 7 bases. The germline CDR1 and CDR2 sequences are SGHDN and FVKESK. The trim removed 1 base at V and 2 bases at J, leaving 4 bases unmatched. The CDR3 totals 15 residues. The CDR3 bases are TGTGCCAGCAGCCAAGGTTCGGGGGGACAAGAGACCCAGTACTTC. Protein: CASSQGSGGQETQYF. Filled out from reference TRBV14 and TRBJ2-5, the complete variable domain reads EAGVTQFPSHSVIEKGQTVTLRCDPISGHDNLYWYRRVMGKEIKFLLHFVKESKQDESGMPNNRFLAERTGGTYSTLKVQPAELEDSGVYFCASSQGSGGQETQYFGPGTRLLVL.

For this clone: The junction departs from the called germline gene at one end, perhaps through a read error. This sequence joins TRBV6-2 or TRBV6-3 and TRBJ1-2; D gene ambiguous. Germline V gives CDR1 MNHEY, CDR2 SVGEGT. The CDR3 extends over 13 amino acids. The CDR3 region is CASTPPGIYDYTF. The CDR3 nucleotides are TGTGCCAGCACCCCCCCGGGGATATATGACTACACCTTC.

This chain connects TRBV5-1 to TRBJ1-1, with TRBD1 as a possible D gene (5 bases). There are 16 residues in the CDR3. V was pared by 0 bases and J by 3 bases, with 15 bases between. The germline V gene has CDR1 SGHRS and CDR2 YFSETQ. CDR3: CASSLDYQGWDTEAFF. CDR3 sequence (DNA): TGCGCCAGCAGCTTGGATTACCAGGGCTGGGACACTGAAGCTTTCTTT.

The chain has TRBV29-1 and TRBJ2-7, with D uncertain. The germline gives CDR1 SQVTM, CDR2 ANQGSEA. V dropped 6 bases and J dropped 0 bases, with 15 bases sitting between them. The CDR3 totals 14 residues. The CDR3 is CSVSQAWSSYEQYF. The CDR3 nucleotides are TGCAGCGTCTCCCAAGCTTGGAGCTCCTACGAGCAGTACTTC.

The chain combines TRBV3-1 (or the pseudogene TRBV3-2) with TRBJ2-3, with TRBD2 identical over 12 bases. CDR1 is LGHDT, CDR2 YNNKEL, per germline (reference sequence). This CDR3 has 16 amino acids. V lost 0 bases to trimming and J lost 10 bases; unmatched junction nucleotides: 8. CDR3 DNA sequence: TGTGCCAGCAGCCAAGACTCTTCTAGCGGGGGGGTATCGCAGTATTTT. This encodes CASSQDSSSGGVSQYF.

The CDR3 protein is CASRLRGVEAFF. The CDR3 bases are TGTGCCAGCAGGCTTCGGGGGGTTGAAGCTTTCTTT. This chain connects TRBV7-3 to TRBJ1-1, with D tentatively TRBD1 (5 bases). CDR3 length: 12 residues. Germline-derived CDR1 and CDR2 are SGHTA and FQGTGA. V lost 6 bases to trimming and J lost 7 bases, with 12 bases between them.

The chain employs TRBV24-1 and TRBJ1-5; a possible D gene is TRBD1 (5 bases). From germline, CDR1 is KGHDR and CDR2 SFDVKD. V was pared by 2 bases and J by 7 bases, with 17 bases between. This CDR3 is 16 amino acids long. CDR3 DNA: TGTGCCACCAGTGATTCCGGGGGGGTTGCTCAGCAGCCCCAGCATTTT. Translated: CATSDSGGVAQQPQHF.

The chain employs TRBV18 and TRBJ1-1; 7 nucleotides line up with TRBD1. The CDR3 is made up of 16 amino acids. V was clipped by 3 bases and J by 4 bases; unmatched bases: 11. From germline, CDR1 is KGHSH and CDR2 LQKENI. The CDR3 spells CASSPSSGGSFTEAFF. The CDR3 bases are TGTGCCAGCTCACCTTCATCAGGGGGTTCGTTCACTGAAGCTTTCTTT.

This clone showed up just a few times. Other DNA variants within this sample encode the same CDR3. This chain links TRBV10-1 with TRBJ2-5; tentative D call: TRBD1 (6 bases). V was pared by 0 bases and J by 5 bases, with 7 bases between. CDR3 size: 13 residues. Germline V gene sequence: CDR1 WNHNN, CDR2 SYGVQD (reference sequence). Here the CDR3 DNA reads TGCGCCAGCAGTGAGTCGGGGGCGGAGACCCAGTACTTC. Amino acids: CASSESGAETQYF.

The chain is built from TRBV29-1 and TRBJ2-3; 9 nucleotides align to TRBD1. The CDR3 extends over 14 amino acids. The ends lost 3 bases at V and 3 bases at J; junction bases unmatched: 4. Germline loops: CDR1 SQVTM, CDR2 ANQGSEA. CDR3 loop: CSVEKGQGTDTQYF. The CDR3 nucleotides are TGCAGCGTTGAGAAGGGACAGGGTACAGATACGCAGTATTTT.

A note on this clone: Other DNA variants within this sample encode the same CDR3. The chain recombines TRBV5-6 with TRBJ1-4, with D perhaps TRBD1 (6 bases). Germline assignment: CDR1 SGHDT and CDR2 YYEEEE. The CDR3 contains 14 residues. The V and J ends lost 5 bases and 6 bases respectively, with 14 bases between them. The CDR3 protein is CASSLAGEYEKLFF. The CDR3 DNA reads TGTGCCAGCAGTCTGGCAGGGGAGTATGAAAAACTGTTTTTT.